This T cell receptor beta chain originates from a study of blood T cell repertoires in COVID-19. The overall study: Samples taken during acute and convalescent COVID-19 were collected in the United States, Italy and Spain. PBMCs, B-cell-depleted T cells, or T cells provided the cDNA or gDNA that made up the material.

Libraries were prepared by immunoSEQ multiplex PCR; TCRdb keeps only in-frame clonotypes and omits some of them. The sample carries about 64,000 clones, about nine tenths recorded once. The sequenced sample consisted of peripheral blood. The sequence came from a woman aged 55-69 years with COVID-19, enrolled during active disease.

CDR3 nucleotides: TGTGCCGCAGGTACAGTAGACGAGCAGTACTTC. This gives the protein CAAGTVDEQYF. The chain links TRBV6-5 to TRBJ2-7; D call uncertain. The V and J ends lost 11 bases and 5 bases respectively, with 13 bases between them. The germline V gene encodes CDR1 MNHEY and CDR2 SVGAGI. The CDR3 consists of 11 residues.